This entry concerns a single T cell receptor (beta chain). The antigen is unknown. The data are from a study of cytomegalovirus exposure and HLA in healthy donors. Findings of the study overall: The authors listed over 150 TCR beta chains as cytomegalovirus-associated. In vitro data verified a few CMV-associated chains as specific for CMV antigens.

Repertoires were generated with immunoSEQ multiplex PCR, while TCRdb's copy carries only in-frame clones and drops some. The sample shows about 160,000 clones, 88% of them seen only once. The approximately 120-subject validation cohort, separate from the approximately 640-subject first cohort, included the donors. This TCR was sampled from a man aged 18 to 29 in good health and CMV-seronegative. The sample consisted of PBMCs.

The CDR3 region is CASSLGLGLNSNQPQHF. As DNA, the CDR3 is TGTGCCAGCAGCTTGGGTTTGGGCCTTAATAGCAATCAGCCCCAGCATTTT. This chain uses TRBV5-5 with TRBJ1-5; D is unclear. Germline V gene data show CDR1 as SGHKS and CDR2 as YYEKEE (reference sequence). The CDR3 length is 17 residues. Trimming left V 0 bases short and J 0 bases short, with 13 bases between.